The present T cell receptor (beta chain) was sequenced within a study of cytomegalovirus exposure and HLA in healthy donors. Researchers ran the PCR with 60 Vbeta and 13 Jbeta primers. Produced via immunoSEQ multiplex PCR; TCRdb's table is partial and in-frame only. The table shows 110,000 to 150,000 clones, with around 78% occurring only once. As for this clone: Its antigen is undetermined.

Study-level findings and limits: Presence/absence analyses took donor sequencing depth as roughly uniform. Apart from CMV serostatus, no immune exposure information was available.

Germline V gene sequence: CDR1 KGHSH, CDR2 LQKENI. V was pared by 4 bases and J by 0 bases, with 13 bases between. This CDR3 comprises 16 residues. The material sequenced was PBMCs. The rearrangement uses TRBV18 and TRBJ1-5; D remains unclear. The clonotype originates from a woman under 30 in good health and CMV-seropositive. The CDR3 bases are TGTGCCAGCTCACAAAGCGGACCAGTTAGCAATCAGCCCCAGCATTTT. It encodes CASSQSGPVSNQPQHF.